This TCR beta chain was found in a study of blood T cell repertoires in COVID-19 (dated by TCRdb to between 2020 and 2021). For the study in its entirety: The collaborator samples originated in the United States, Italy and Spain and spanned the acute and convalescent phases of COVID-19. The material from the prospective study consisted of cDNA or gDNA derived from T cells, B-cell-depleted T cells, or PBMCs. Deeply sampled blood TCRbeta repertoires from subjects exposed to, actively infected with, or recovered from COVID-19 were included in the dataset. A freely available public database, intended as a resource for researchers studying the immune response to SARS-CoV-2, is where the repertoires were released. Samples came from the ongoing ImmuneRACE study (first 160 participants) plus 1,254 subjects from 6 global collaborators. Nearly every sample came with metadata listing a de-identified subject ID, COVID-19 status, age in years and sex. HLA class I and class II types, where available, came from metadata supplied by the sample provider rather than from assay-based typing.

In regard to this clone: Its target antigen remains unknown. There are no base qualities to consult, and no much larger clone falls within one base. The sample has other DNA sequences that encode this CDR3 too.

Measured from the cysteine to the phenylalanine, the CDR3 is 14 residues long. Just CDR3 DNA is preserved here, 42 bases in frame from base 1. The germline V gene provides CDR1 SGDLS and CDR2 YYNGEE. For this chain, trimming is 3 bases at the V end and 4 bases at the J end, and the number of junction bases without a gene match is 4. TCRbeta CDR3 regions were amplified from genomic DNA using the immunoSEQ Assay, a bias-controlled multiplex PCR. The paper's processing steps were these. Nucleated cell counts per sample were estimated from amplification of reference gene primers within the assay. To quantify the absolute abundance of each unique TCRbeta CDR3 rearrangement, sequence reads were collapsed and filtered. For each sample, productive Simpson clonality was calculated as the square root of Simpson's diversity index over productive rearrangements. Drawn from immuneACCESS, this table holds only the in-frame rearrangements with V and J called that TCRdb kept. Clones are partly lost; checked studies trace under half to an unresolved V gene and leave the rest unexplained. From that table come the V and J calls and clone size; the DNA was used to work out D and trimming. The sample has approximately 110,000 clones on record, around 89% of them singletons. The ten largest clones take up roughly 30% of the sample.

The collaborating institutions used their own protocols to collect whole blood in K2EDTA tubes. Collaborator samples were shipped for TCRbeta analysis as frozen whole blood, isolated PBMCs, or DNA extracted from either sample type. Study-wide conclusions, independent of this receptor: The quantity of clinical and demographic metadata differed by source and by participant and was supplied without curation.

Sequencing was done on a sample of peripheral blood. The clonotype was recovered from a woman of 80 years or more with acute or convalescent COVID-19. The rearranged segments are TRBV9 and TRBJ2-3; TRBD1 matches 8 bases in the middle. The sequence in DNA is TGTGCCAGCAGCGCAGGGGGCGGCCCAGATACGCAGTATTTT. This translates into CASSAGGGPDTQYF.